These 5 T cell receptor beta chains were all obtained from the same sample, sequenced in a study of vaccination effects on CD4 cells after COVID-19. Produced via immunoSEQ multiplex PCR; TCRdb's table is partial and in-frame only. The sample carries 57,000 or so clones, around three quarters recorded once. Using viral peptide pools, the ViraFEST assay grew out antigen-specific CD4+ T cells prior to sequencing. Cells that had been cultured for 9 to 10 days were the source of isolated CD4+ T cells. The participants, recipients of two vaccine doses, got either BNT162b2 or mRNA-1273. These receptors have no identified antigens. The material was CD4+ T cells from PBMCs cultured with HCoV-229E spike peptides, obtained after COVID-19 vaccination. These receptors all come from a human donor who received a COVID-19 vaccine.

This chain links TRBV7-2 with TRBJ1-2; no clear D. The CDR3 loop spans 15 amino acids. Trimming took off 2 bases at V and 0 bases at J, with 10 bases between the two ends. Looked up from germline, CDR1 is SGHTA and CDR2 is FQGNSA. The CDR3 DNA sequence: TGTGCCAGCAGCTTAAGCAGGCCATCTAACTATGGCTACACCTTC. Translating gives CASSLSRPSNYGYTF.

J is TRBJ1-5 and V is TRBV19; a weak D match, TRBD1 (5 bases). CDR1 is LNHDA and CDR2 is SQIVND in the germline V gene (reference sequence). The CDR3 contains 14 residues. V was clipped by 8 bases and J by 2 bases, with 13 bases between them. The DNA for the CDR3 is TGTGCCAGTGAGTATCTGGGGGGCAATCAGCCCCAGCATTTT. It specifies CASEYLGGNQPQHF.

CDR3 sequence reads: CATSDGGQPQETQYF. CDR3 DNA sequence: TGTGCCACCAGTGATGGCGGACAGCCCCAAGAGACCCAGTACTTC. The chain uses TRBV24-1 and TRBJ2-5; possible D gene TRBD1, 6 bases. Looked up from germline, CDR1 is KGHDR and CDR2 is SFDVKD. CDR3 length equals 15 residues. V gave up 3 bases and J gave up 1 base, with 11 bases separating them.

The V and J genes are TRBV9 and TRBJ1-2; D ambiguous. The V gene's germline CDR1 is SGDLS and CDR2 YYNGEE. The CDR3 extends over 15 amino acids. The V end lost 4 bases, the J end lost 4 bases, and 17 bases lay between the germline ends. CDR3 in DNA: TGTGCCAGCAGCCCAGCGTTGGTCGGTTCCTATGGCTACACCTTC. Protein: CASSPALVGSYGYTF.

This clone was recorded only once. This rearrangement joins TRBV6-2 or TRBV6-3 to TRBJ1-1; a possible D gene is TRBD1 (6 bases). This CDR3 is 15 amino acids long. Germline V gene data show CDR1 as MNHEY and CDR2 as SVGEGT. Trimming took off 5 bases at V and 1 base at J, with 14 bases between the two ends. In nucleotides, the CDR3 is TGTGCCAGCAGTCCCCTCGGGGGCGCGAACACTGAAGCTTTCTTT. Encoded protein: CASSPLGGANTEAFF.